This T cell receptor beta chain was retrieved from a study of cytomegalovirus exposure and HLA in healthy donors. Whole-study results and caveats: TCR beta sequences reportedly predicted most subjects' HLA-A and HLA-B alleles accurately. In a later analysis, a missense DCLRE1C variant was linked to TCR beta V- and J-gene trimming. At a 0.05 false discovery rate, a later analysis found some 18,000 TCR beta sequences to be associated with HLA alleles.

Note on this clone: Antigen: not known.

The PCR used 60 Vbeta and 13 Jbeta primers. The data were produced by immunoSEQ multiplex PCR, yet TCRdb's version contains in-frame clones alone and is incomplete. The sample lists some 180,000 clones, over 65% occurring once. Germline values: CDR1 SGHAT, CDR2 FQDESV (reference sequence). The CDR3 is made up of 18 amino acids. V dropped 5 bases and J dropped 2 bases, with 23 bases sitting between them. Nominally healthy donors provided the samples, though records likely missed some immune exposures. The rearrangement uses TRBV11-1 and TRBJ2-3; D gene unclear. What was sequenced was PBMCs. The TCR sequence derives from a middle-aged man in good health and CMV-seropositive. This chain's CDR3 is CASSQRDGKRMNTDTQYF. CDR3 in DNA: TGTGCCAGCAGCCAGAGAGATGGAAAGCGCATGAACACAGATACGCAGTATTTT.